This T cell receptor beta chain emerged from a study of cytomegalovirus exposure and HLA in healthy donors. Study-wide findings and caveats: In a later analysis, HLA-associated beta chains showed higher expansion and lower generation probabilities than comparable chains. The authors later found most CMV-associated TCR beta chains appeared HLA-restricted. Investigators reported approximately 170 TCR beta chains as tied to cytomegalovirus.

The PCR had 60 Vbeta and 13 Jbeta primers. Generated by immunoSEQ multiplex PCR, the TCRdb table keeps only in-frame clones and is missing some. This sample has roughly 120,000 clones; 82% occur once, and the top ten carry 11%. Remarks on this clone: The antigen is unknown.

The germline V gene has CDR1 SGHRS and CDR2 YFSETQ. Trimming took off 1 base at V and 0 bases at J, with 11 bases between the two ends. The CDR3 is 16 amino acids. The source material was PBMCs. This chain uses TRBV5-1 with TRBJ1-3; D is perhaps TRBD1 (6 bases). This sequence was found in a male donor in good health and CMV-seropositive. The CDR3: CASSLIGGGSGNTIYF. CDR3 in DNA: TGCGCCAGCAGCTTGATAGGGGGGGGCTCTGGAAACACCATATATTTT.